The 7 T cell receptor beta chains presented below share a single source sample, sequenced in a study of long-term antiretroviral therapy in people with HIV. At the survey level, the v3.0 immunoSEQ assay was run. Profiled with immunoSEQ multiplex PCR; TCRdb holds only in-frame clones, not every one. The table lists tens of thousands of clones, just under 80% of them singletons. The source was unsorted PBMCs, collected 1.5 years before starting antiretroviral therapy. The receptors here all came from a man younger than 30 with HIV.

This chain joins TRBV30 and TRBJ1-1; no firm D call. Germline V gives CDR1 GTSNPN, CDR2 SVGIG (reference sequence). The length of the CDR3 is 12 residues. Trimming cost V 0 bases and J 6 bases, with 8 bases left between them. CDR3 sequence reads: CAWSVFSAEAFF. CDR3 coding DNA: TGTGCCTGGAGTGTGTTCAGTGCTGAAGCTTTCTTT.

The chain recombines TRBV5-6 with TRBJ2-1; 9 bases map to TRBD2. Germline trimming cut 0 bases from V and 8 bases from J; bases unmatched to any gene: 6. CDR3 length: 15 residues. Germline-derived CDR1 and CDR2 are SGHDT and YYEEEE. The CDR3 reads CASSLVGTSIDEQFF. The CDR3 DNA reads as TGTGCCAGCAGCTTGGTCGGGACTAGCATCGATGAGCAGTTCTTC.

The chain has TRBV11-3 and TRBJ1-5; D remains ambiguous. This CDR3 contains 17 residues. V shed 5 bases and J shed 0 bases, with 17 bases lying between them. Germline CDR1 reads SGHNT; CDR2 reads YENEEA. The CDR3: CASSPKMGRYSNQPQHF. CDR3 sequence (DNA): TGTGCCAGCAGCCCCAAGATGGGCAGGTATAGCAATCAGCCCCAGCATTTT.

In DNA form, the CDR3 reads TGTGCCAGCAGCCGTAATGGTCCCGGGGAGCTGTTTTTT. The encoded protein is CASSRNGPGELFF. The chain carries TRBV27 and TRBJ2-2, with D unclear. The CDR3 has 13 amino acids. Germline values: CDR1 MNHEY, CDR2 SMNVEV (reference sequence). The V end lost 6 bases, the J end lost 6 bases, and 11 bases lay between the germline ends.

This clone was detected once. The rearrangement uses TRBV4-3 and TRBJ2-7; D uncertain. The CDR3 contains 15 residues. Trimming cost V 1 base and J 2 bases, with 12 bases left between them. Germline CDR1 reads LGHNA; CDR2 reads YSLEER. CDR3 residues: CASSQVVAQTYEQYF. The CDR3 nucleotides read TGCGCCAGCAGCCAAGTGGTTGCGCAGACCTACGAGCAGTACTTC.

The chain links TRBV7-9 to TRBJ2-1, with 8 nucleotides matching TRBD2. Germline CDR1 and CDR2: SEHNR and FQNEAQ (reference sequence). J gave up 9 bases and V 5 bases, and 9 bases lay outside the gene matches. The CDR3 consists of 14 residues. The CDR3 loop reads CASSRPGGGSEQFF. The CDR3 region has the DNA TGTGCCAGCAGCCGCCCCGGGGGGGGCTCTGAGCAGTTCTTC.

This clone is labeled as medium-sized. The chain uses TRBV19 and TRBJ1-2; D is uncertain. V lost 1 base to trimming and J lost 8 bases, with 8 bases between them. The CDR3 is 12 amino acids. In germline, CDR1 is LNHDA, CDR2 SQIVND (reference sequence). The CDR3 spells CASSIGPDGYTF. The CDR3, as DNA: TGTGCCAGTAGTATAGGACCTGACGGCTACACCTTC.